This T cell receptor beta chain was retrieved from a study of Tregs in tolerant kidney transplant recipients. Overall study context: Mixed chimerism was transient after nonmyeloablative marrow transplants from related graft donors.

The assay was immunoSEQ multiplex PCR, and TCRdb's table has in-frame clones only and misses some. The repertoire holds approximately 67,000 clones, with over 85% as singletons. This clone was seen once. Its antigen is not identified. The germline CDR1 and CDR2 sequences are SEHNR and FQNEAQ (reference sequence). The CDR3 covers 13 residues. V lost 5 bases and J lost 10, with 15 bases in between. General study findings and limits: This study did not directly address biological reproducibility.

Unstimulated regulatory T cells (CD4+CD25+CD127-), CD4+CD25- non-regulatory cells, CD4 and CD8 cells were FACS-sorted from thawed PBMCs. The V and J genes are TRBV7-9 and TRBJ2-1; D possibly corresponds to TRBD1 (6 bases). The sample consisted of CD8+ T cells from blood, taken before the transplant. The receptor was isolated from a human donor who received a combined kidney and bone marrow transplant. Written as DNA, the CDR3 is TGTGCCAGCAGCCGGCCCAGGGGCGCCGAGCAGTTCTTC. Its protein is CASSRPRGAEQFF.